The present T cell receptor beta chain was sequenced within a study of blood T cell repertoires in COVID-19 (dated by TCRdb to the early 2020s). About the study as a whole: The collaborator samples originated in the United States, Italy and Spain and spanned the acute and convalescent phases of COVID-19. The sample metadata nearly always contained a de-identified subject ID, COVID-19 status, age in years and sex. The dataset comprised deeply sampled blood TCRbeta repertoires from subjects exposed to, actively infected with, or recovered from COVID-19. A freely available public database, intended as a resource for researchers studying the immune response to SARS-CoV-2, is where the repertoires were released. The material from the prospective study consisted of cDNA or gDNA derived from T cells, B-cell-depleted T cells, or PBMCs. HLA class I and class II types, where available, came from metadata supplied by the sample provider rather than from assay-based typing. Samples were obtained from the ongoing ImmuneRACE study (first 160 participants) and from over 1,000 subjects provided by 6 global collaborators. Findings and caveats that apply to the study as a whole: The amount of clinical and demographic metadata varied by source and participant and was provided uncurated.

As for this clone: Its antigen is unknown. No much larger clonotype is one base removed from it; base qualities were not supplied.

The immunoSEQ Assay, a bias-controlled multiplex PCR, was used to amplify TCRbeta CDR3 regions from genomic DNA. In the original analysis: Nucleated cell counts per sample were estimated from amplification of reference gene primers within the assay. Sequence reads were collapsed and filtered to measure the absolute abundance of every unique TCRbeta CDR3 rearrangement. Productive Simpson clonality was computed per sample as the square root of Simpson's diversity index over productive rearrangements. TCRdb obtained this table from immuneACCESS and retained in-frame rearrangements with V and J assigned. These tables miss some clones; where compared with another copy, unresolved V genes account for less than half of the shortfall, and the remainder is unexplained. From that table come the V and J calls and clone size; the DNA was used to work out D and trimming. A total of 650,000 to 800,000 clones appear in this sample, 75% to 90% of them only once. The top ten constitute 0.2% to 0.3% of the sample.

The collaborating institutions used their own protocols to collect whole blood in K2EDTA tubes. For TCRbeta analysis, collaborators shipped samples in one of three forms: frozen whole blood, isolated PBMCs, or DNA extracted from either of those sample types. The germline V gene provides CDR1 MGHRA and CDR2 YSYEKL. Deletion took 2 bases off V and 5 bases off J, with a span of 21 bases between the germline ends. The CDR3 holds 17 amino acids from the cysteine to the phenylalanine. Only the CDR3 DNA is retained, 51 bases long and in frame from the first base. The rearrangement joined TRBV4-1 to TRBJ2-5, and TRBD1 may be the D gene, going by 6 matching bases. This TCR derives from a woman between 18 and 30 years old with acute or convalescent COVID-19. The sequenced sample consisted of peripheral blood. The CDR3 corresponds to CASSQRSGTHLRETQYF. The nucleotide sequence is TGCGCCAGCAGCCAAAGATCCGGGACACACCTAAGGGAGACCCAGTACTTC.